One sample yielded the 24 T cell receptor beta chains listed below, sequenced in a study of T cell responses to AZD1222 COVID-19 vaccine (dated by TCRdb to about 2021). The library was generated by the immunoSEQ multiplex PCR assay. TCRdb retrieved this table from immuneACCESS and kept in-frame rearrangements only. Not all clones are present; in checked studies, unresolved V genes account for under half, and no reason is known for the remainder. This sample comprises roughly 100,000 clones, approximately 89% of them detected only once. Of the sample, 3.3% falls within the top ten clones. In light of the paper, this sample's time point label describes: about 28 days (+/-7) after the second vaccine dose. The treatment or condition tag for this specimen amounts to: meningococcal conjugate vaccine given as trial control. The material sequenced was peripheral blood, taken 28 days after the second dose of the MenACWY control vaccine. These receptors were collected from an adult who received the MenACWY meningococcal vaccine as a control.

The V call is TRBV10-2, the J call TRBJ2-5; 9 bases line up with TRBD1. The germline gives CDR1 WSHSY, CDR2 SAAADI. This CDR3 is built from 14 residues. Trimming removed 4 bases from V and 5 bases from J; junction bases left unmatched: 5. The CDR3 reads CASSAQGAGETQYF. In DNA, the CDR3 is TGCGCCAGCAGTGCACAGGGGGCCGGGGAGACCCAGTACTTC.

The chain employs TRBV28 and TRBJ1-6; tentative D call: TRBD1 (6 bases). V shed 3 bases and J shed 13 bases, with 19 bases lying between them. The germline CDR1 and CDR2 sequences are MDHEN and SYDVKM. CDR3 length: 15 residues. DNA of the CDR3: TGTGCCAGCAGTTTGCCACGACAGGACCAAGACCCCCTCCACTTT. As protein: CASSLPRQDQDPLHF.

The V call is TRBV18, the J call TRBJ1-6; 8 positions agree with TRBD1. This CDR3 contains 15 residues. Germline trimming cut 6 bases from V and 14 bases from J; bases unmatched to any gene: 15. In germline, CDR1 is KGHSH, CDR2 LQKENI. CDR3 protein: CASSPPGTGPGALHF. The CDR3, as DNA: TGTGCCAGCTCCCCTCCCGGGACAGGCCCAGGGGCCCTCCACTTT.

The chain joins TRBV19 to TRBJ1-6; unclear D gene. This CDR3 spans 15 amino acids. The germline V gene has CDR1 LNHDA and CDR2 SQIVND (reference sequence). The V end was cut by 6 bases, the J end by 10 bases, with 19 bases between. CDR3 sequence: CASSPTAGGSSPLHF. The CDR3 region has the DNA TGTGCCAGTAGCCCCACCGCAGGTGGTAGCTCACCCCTCCACTTT. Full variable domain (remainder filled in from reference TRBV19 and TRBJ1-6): DGGITQSPKYLFRKEGQNVTLSCEQNLNHDAMYWYRQDPGQGLRLIYYSQIVNDFQKGDIAEGYSVSREKKESFPLTVTSAQKNPTAFYLCASSPTAGGSSPLHFGNGTRLTVT.

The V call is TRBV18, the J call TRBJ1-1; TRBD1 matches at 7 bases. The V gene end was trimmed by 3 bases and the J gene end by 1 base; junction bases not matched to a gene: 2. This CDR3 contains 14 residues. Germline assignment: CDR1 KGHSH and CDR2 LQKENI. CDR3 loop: CASSPGQSNTEAFF. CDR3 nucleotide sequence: TGTGCCAGCTCACCGGGACAGTCGAACACTGAAGCTTTCTTT.

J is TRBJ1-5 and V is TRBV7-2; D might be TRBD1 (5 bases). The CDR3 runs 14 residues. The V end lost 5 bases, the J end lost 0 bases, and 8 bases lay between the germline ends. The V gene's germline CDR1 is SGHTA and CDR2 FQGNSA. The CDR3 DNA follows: TGTGCCAGCAGCCCGAGGGGTAGCAATCAGCCCCAGCATTTT. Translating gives CASSPRGSNQPQHF.

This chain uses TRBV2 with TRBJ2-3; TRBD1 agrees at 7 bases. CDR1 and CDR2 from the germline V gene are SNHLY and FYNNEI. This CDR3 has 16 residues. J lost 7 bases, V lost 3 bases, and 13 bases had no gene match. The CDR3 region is CASSDKWKGAGYTQYF. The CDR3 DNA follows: TGTGCCAGCAGTGATAAGTGGAAGGGGGCTGGGTATACGCAGTATTTT.

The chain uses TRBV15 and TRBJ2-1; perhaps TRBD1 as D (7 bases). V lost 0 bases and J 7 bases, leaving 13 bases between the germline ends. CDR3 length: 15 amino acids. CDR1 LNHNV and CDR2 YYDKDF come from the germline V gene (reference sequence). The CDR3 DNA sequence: TGTGCCACCAGCAGAGATCTGGCAGGGGGGAATGAGCAGTTCTTC. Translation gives CATSRDLAGGNEQFF.

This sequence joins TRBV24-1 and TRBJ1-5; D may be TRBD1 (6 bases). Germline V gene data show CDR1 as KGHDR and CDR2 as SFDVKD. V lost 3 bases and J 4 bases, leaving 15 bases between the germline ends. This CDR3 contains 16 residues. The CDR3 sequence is CATSDHKQGDNQPQHF. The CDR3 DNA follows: TGTGCCACCAGTGATCACAAACAGGGAGATAATCAGCCCCAGCATTTT.

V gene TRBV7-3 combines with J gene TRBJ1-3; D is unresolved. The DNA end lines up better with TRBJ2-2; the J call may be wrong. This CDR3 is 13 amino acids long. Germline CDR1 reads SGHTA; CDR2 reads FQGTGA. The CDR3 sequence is CASSLSTSGELFF. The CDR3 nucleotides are TGTGCCAGCAGCTTATCGACATCCGGGGAGCTGTTTTTT.

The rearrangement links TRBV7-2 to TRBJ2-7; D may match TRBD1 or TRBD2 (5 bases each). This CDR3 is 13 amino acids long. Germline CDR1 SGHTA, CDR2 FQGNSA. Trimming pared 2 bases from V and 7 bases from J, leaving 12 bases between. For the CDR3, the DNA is TGTGCCAGCAGCTTATTCATGGGACCGGAGCAGTACTTC. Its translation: CASSLFMGPEQYF.

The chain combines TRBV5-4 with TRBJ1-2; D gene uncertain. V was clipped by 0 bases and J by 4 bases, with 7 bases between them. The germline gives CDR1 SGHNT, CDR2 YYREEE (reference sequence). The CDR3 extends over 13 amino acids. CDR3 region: CASSLGRLYGYTF. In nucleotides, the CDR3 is TGTGCCAGCAGCTTGGGACGGCTCTATGGCTACACCTTC.

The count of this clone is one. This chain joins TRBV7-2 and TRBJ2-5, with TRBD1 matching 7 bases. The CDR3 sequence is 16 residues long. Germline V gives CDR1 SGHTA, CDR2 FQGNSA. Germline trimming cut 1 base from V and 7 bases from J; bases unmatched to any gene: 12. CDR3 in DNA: TGTGCCAGCAGCTTAGGGCGACCGAGACAGGGTGTGACCCAGTACTTC. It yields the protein CASSLGRPRQGVTQYF.

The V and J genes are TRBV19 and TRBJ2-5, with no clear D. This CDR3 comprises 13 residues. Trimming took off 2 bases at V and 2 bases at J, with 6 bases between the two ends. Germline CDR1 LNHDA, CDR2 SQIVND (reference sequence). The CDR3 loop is CASSITNQETQYF. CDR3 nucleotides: TGTGCCAGTAGTATAACTAATCAAGAGACCCAGTACTTC.

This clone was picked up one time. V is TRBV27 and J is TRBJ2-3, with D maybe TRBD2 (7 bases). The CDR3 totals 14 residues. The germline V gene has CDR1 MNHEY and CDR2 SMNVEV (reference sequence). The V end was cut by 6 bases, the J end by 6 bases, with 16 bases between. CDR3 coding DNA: TGTGCCAGCAGACCCTGGGAGGGGGTGGATACGCAGTATTTT. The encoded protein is CASRPWEGVDTQYF.

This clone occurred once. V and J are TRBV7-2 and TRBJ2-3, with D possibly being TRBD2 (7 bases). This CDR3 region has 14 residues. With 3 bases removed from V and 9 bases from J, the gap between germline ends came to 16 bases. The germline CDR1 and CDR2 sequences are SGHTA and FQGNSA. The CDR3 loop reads CASSLGGPRGTQYF. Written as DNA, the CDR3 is TGTGCCAGCAGCTTGGGGGGGCCTCGGGGCACGCAGTATTTT.

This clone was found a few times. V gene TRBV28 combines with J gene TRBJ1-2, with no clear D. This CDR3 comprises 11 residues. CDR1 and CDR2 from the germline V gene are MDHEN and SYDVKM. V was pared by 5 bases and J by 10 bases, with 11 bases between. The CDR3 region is CASSVRVLYTF. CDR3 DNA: TGTGCCAGCAGTGTTCGGGTTCTCTACACCTTC.

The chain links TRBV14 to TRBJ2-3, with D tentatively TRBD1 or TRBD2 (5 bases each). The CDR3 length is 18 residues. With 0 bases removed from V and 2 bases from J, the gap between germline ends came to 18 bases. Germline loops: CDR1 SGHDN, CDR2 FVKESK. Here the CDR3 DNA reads TGTGCCAGCAGCCAAGACGTGGTCCGGACGGGGCCCACAGATACGCAGTATTTT. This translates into CASSQDVVRTGPTDTQYF. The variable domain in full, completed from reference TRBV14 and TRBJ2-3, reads EAGVTQFPSHSVIEKGQTVTLRCDPISGHDNLYWYRRVMGKEIKFLLHFVKESKQDESGMPNNRFLAERTGGTYSTLKVQPAELEDSGVYFCASSQDVVRTGPTDTQYFGPGTRLTVL.

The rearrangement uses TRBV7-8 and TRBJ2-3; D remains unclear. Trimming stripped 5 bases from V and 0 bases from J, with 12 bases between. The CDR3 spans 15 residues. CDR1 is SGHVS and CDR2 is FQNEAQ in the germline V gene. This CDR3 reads CASSIVAYSTDTQYF. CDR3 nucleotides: TGTGCCAGCAGCATAGTCGCATATAGCACAGATACGCAGTATTTT.

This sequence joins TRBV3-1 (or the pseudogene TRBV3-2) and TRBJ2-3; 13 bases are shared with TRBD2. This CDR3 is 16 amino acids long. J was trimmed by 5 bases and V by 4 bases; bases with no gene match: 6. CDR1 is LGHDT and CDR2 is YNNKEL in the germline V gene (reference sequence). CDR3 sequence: CASSPLAGGKGDTQYF. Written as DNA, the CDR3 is TGTGCCAGCAGCCCACTAGCGGGGGGGAAGGGAGATACGCAGTATTTT.

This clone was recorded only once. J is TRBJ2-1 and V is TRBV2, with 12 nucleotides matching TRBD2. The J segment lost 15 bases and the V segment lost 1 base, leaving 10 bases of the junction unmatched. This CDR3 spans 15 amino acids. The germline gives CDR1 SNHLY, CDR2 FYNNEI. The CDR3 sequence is CASSEGGTSGWGRFF. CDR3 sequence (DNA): TGTGCCAGCAGTGAAGGGGGGACTAGCGGGTGGGGTCGGTTCTTC.

This CDR3 is CASSQRTSNNEQFF. The CDR3 DNA sequence: TGTGCCAGCAGCCAACGGACAAGTAACAATGAGCAGTTCTTC. The chain links TRBV3-1 (or the pseudogene TRBV3-2) to TRBJ2-1, with a tentative D call TRBD1 (5 bases). V was cut by 2 bases and J by 5 bases, with 10 bases left in between. Germline lookup yields CDR1 LGHDT and CDR2 YNNKEL (reference sequence). This CDR3 contains 14 residues.

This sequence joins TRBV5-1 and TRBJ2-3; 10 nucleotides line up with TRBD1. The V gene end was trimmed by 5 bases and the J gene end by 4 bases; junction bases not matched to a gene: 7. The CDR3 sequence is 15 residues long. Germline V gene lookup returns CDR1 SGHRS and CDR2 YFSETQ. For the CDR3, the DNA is TGCGCCAGCAGTTCGACAGGGGGCTTCGCAGATACGCAGTATTTT. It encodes CASSSTGGFADTQYF.

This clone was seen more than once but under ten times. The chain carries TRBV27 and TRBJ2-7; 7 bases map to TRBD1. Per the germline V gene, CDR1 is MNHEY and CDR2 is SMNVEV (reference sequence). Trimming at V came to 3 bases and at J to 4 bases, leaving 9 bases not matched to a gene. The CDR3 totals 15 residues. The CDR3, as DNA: TGTGCCAGCAGTTTTCTACAGGGGAGTTATTACGAGCAGTACTTC. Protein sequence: CASSFLQGSYYEQYF.